A selection of T cell receptor beta chains follows, all from one sample in a study of beta chain features in type 1 diabetes. Sequencing was performed with immunoSEQ multiplex PCR; in TCRdb, only in-frame clones are kept and a portion is missing. This table has under 450,000 clones, about 14% appearing once. Sequenced: naive CD4+ T cells from blood. The receptors here all came from a woman between 18 and 30 years old in good health. Both conserved end residues are part of each CDR3. Fields, in order: D gene, clone size, J gene, V gene, CDR3 protein, CDR3 DNA. A D gene is named only where the DNA matches it firmly. The size field is filled for only some rows; it gives once, few, many or a size class.

d_call: TRBD1; clone_size: NA; j_call: TRBJ1-2; v_call: TRBV28; cdr3_aa: CATHPGGGYGYTF; cdr3_nt: TGTGCCACCCACCCAGGGGGAGGCTATGGCTACACCTTC
d_call: TRBD1; clone_size: NA; j_call: TRBJ2-7; v_call: TRBV28; cdr3_aa: CASSSGQARYYEQYF; cdr3_nt: TGTGCCAGCAGTTCTGGACAGGCTAGATACTACGAGCAGTACTTC
d_call: TRBD2; clone_size: few; j_call: TRBJ2-5; v_call: TRBV9; cdr3_aa: CASSVGLAGVETQYF; cdr3_nt: TGTGCCAGCAGCGTAGGACTAGCGGGAGTAGAGACCCAGTACTTC
d_call: NA; clone_size: NA; j_call: TRBJ2-5; v_call: TRBV5-1; cdr3_aa: CASSLGTGRGETQYF; cdr3_nt: TGCGCCAGCAGCTTGGGTACAGGGAGAGGCGAGACCCAGTACTTC
d_call: NA; clone_size: NA; j_call: TRBJ2-2; v_call: TRBV5-4; cdr3_aa: CASSTDFGELFF; cdr3_nt: TGTGCCAGCAGCACGGACTTCGGGGAGCTGTTTTTT
d_call: NA; clone_size: NA; j_call: TRBJ2-6; v_call: TRBV10-2; cdr3_aa: CASSDGGSGANVLTF; cdr3_nt: TGCGCCAGCAGTGATGGGGGGTCGGGGGCCAACGTCCTGACTTTC
d_call: NA; clone_size: few; j_call: TRBJ1-2; v_call: TRBV29-1; cdr3_aa: CSVVGGAGSYTF; cdr3_nt: TGCAGCGTTGTGGGGGGGGCGGGAAGCTACACCTTC
d_call: NA; clone_size: NA; j_call: TRBJ2-7; v_call: TRBV28; cdr3_aa: CASSLWGQASYEQYF; cdr3_nt: TGTGCCAGCAGTTTATGGGGCCAGGCGTCCTACGAGCAGTACTTC
d_call: NA; clone_size: NA; j_call: TRBJ1-5; v_call: TRBV5-4; cdr3_aa: CASSLAPGNSNQPQHF; cdr3_nt: TGTGCCAGCAGCTTGGCCCCAGGGAATTCAAACCAGCCCCAGCATTTT
d_call: NA; clone_size: NA; j_call: TRBJ2-7; v_call: TRBV11-2; cdr3_aa: CASSSPSGVGDGQYF; cdr3_nt: TGTGCCAGCAGCTCTCCCTCCGGTGTCGGGGATGGGCAGTACTTC
d_call: NA; clone_size: NA; j_call: TRBJ2-1; v_call: TRBV7-9; cdr3_aa: CASSFLESSYNEQFF; cdr3_nt: TGTGCCAGCAGCTTTCTGGAGTCATCCTACAATGAGCAGTTCTTC
d_call: TRBD1; clone_size: NA; j_call: TRBJ2-6; v_call: TRBV5-5; cdr3_aa: CASSLTTGGSGANVLTF; cdr3_nt: TGTGCCAGCAGCTTGACGACAGGGGGATCTGGGGCCAACGTCCTGACTTTC
d_call: TRBD2; clone_size: few; j_call: TRBJ2-7; v_call: TRBV29-1; cdr3_aa: CSGEREGPYEQYF; cdr3_nt: TGCAGCGGGGAGCGGGAGGGCCCGTACGAGCAGTACTTC
d_call: NA; clone_size: NA; j_call: TRBJ2-6; v_call: TRBV18; cdr3_aa: CASSPREAGANVLTF; cdr3_nt: TGTGCCAGCTCACCTAGAGAGGCTGGGGCCAACGTCCTGACTTTC
d_call: NA; clone_size: few; j_call: TRBJ2-7; v_call: TRBV30; cdr3_aa: CACPIGQNPSFYEQYF; cdr3_nt: TGTGCCTGCCCTATCGGACAGAACCCCTCTTTCTACGAGCAGTACTTC
d_call: NA; clone_size: few; j_call: TRBJ1-2; v_call: TRBV28; cdr3_aa: CASSWGGGGYTF; cdr3_nt: TGTGCCAGCAGTTGGGGGGGCGGTGGCTACACCTTC
d_call: NA; clone_size: NA; j_call: TRBJ1-1; v_call: TRBV18; cdr3_aa: CASVNPLNTEAFF; cdr3_nt: TGTGCCAGCGTCAATCCATTGAACACTGAAGCTTTCTTT
d_call: NA; clone_size: few; j_call: TRBJ1-1; v_call: TRBV20-1; cdr3_aa: CSAIPGTEAFF; cdr3_nt: TGCAGTGCTATCCCGGGCACTGAAGCTTTCTTT
d_call: NA; clone_size: NA; j_call: TRBJ2-1; v_call: TRBV25-1; cdr3_aa: CASSEEVIDEQFF; cdr3_nt: TGTGCCAGCAGTGAAGAGGTAATTGATGAGCAGTTCTTC
d_call: NA; clone_size: NA; j_call: TRBJ2-7; v_call: TRBV7-2; cdr3_aa: CASSSQSAYEQYF; cdr3_nt: TGTGCCAGCAGTTCACAGAGTGCCTACGAGCAGTACTTC
d_call: NA; clone_size: few; j_call: TRBJ2-7; v_call: TRBV9; cdr3_aa: CASSVLPGHEQYF; cdr3_nt: TGTGCCAGCAGCGTACTCCCTGGCCACGAGCAGTACTTC
d_call: NA; clone_size: NA; j_call: TRBJ2-5; v_call: TRBV29-1; cdr3_aa: CSPPVRTKETQYF; cdr3_nt: TGCAGCCCCCCGGTGAGGACAAAAGAGACCCAGTACTTC
d_call: TRBD1; clone_size: few; j_call: TRBJ2-7; v_call: TRBV10-3; cdr3_aa: CAISDPGQGIYEQYF; cdr3_nt: TGTGCCATCAGTGATCCGGGACAGGGGATCTACGAGCAGTACTTC
d_call: TRBD1; clone_size: few; j_call: TRBJ2-7; v_call: TRBV5-1; cdr3_aa: CASSWGQPASYEQYF; cdr3_nt: TGCGCCAGCAGCTGGGGACAGCCCGCTTCCTACGAGCAGTACTTC
d_call: TRBD1; clone_size: NA; j_call: TRBJ2-2; v_call: TRBV25-1; cdr3_aa: CASRGDRETGELFF; cdr3_nt: TGTGCCAGCAGGGGGGACAGGGAAACCGGGGAGCTGTTTTTT
d_call: NA; clone_size: few; j_call: TRBJ2-7; v_call: TRBV11-2; cdr3_aa: CASSFTAGSYEQYF; cdr3_nt: TGTGCCAGCAGCTTCACGGCGGGGTCCTACGAGCAGTACTTC
d_call: TRBD2; clone_size: NA; j_call: TRBJ2-1; v_call: TRBV5-1; cdr3_aa: CASSRLAGGGNEQFF; cdr3_nt: TGCGCCAGCAGCCGACTAGCGGGAGGGGGCAATGAGCAGTTCTTC
d_call: NA; clone_size: NA; j_call: TRBJ2-5; v_call: TRBV7-7; cdr3_aa: CASSPRGGTEETQYF; cdr3_nt: TGTGCTAGCAGCCCTCGAGGGGGGACAGAAGAGACCCAGTACTTC